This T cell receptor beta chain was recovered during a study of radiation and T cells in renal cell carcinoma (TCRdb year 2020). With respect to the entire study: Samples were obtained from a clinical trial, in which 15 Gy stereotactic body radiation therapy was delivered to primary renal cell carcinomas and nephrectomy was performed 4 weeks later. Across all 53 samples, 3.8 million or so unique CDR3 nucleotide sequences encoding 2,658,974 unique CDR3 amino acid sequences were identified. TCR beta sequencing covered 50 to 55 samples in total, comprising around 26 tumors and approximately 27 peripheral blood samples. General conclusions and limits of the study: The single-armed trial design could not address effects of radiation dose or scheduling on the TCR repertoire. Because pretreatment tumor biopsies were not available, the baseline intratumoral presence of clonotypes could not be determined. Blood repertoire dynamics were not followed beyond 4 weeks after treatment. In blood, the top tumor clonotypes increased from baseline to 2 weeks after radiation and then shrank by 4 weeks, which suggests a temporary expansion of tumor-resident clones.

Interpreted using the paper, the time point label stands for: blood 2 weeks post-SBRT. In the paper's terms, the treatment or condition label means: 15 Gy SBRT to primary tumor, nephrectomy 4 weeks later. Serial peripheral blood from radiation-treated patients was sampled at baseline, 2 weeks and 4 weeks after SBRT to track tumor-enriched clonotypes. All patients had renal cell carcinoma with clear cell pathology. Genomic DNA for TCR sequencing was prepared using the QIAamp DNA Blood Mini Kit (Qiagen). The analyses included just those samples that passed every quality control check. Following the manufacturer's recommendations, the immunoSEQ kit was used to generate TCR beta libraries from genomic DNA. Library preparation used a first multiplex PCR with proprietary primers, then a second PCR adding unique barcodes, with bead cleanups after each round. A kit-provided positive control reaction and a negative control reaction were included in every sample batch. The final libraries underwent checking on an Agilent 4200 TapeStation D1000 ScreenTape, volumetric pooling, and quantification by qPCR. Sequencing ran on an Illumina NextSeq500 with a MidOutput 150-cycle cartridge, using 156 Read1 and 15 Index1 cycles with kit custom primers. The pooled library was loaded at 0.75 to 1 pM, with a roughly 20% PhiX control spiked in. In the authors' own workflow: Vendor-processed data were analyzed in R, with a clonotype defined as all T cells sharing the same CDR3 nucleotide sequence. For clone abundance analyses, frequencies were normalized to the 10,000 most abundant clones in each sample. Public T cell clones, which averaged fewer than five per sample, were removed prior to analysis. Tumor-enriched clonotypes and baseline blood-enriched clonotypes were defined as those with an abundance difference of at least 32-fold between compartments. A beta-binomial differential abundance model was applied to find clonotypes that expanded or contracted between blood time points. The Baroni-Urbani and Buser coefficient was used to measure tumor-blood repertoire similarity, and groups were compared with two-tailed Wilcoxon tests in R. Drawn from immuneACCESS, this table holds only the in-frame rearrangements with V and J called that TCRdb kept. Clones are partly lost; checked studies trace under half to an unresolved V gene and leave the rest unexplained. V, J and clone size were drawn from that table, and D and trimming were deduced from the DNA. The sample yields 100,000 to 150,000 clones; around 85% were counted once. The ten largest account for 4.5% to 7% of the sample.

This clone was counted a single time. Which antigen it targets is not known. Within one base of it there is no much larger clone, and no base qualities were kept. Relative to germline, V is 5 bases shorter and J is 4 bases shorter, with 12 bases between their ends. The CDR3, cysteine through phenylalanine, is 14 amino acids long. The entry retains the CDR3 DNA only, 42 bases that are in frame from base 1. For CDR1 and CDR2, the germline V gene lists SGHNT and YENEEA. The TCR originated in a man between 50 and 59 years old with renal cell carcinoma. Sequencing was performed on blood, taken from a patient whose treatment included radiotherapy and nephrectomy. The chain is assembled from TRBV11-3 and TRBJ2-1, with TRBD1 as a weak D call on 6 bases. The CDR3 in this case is CASSHRDTYNEQFF. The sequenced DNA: TGTGCCAGCAGCCACCGGGACACTTACAATGAGCAGTTCTTC. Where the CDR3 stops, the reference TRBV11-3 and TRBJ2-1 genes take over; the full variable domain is EAGVVQSPRYKIIEKKQPVAFWCNPISGHNTLYWYLQNLGQGPELLIRYENEEAVDDSQLPKDRFSAERLKGVDSTLKIQPAELGDSAVYLCASSHRDTYNEQFFGPGTRLTVL.